Shown below are 23 T cell receptor beta chains from a single sample sequenced in a study of OX40 agonist ivuxolimab in advanced cancers. Clones were sequenced by immunoSEQ multiplex PCR, and TCRdb holds only the in-frame ones, with some missing. The sample has roughly 40,000 clones, approximately 86% seen once. The sequencing here drew on CD4+ or CD8+ T cells sorted from blood, taken in a trial of the OX40 agonist ivuxolimab. The receptor source for this set is an adult with an advanced solid tumor such as melanoma, head and neck, liver or kidney cancer.

This clone came up a few times. The V call is TRBV11-2, the J call TRBJ2-3; TRBD1 is a possible D gene (6 bases). Germline CDR1 reads SGHAT; CDR2 reads FQNNGV. The CDR3 covers 14 residues. Trimming pared 2 bases from V and 5 bases from J, leaving 11 bases between. The CDR3 bases are TGTGCCAGCAGCTTATTAGGGGGTCAAGATACGCAGTATTTT. Translated, it gives CASSLLGGQDTQYF.

This clone was detected once. This chain's CDR3 is CASSYLTWDGTDTQYF. As DNA, the CDR3 is TGTGCCAGCAGTTACTTAACCTGGGACGGCACAGATACGCAGTATTTT. The J gene is TRBJ2-3, the V gene TRBV6-6, with D perhaps given as TRBD1 or TRBD2 (5 bases each). CDR1 and CDR2 (germline): MNHNY, SVGAGI (reference sequence). CDR3 size: 16 residues. The V end lost 1 base, the J end lost 1 base, and 12 bases lay between the germline ends.

With respect to this clone: Possible read error: a much larger clone is one base away. The same CDR3 is also encoded by other DNA sequences in this sample. The genes are TRBV19 and TRBJ2-4; D tentatively fits TRBD1 or TRBD2 (7 bases each). Germline V gene data show CDR1 as LNHDA and CDR2 as SQIVND (reference sequence). Trimming took 10 bases from V and 16 from J, leaving 26 bases between them. CDR3 length: 13 amino acids. This CDR3 is CATRSGTENNQYF. DNA of the CDR3: TGTGCCACCCGAAGCGGGACAGAGAATAACCAATACTTC.

This CDR3 reads CASSVVQNTGELFF. As DNA, the CDR3 is TGTGCCAGCAGCGTAGTACAGAACACCGGGGAGCTGTTTTTT. The chain has TRBV9 and TRBJ2-2; D remains ambiguous. The CDR3 covers 14 residues. Germline-derived CDR1 and CDR2 are SGDLS and YYNGEE. Trimming stripped 0 bases from V and 1 base from J, with 4 bases between.

The chain combines TRBV6-5 with TRBJ2-5; D is unresolved. CDR1 is MNHEY, CDR2 SVGAGI, per germline. Trimming left V 1 base short and J 4 bases short, with 10 bases between. The CDR3 has 14 residues. CDR3 in amino acids: CASSYYPSSETQYF. In nucleotides, the CDR3 is TGTGCCAGCAGTTACTATCCCAGTTCAGAGACCCAGTACTTC.

The chain combines TRBV7-9 with TRBJ2-7, with D perhaps matching TRBD2 (6 bases). This CDR3 contains 11 residues. The ends were cut back, 8 bases at V and 7 bases at J, with 12 bases in the middle. Germline V gives CDR1 SEHNR, CDR2 FQNEAQ (reference sequence). The CDR3 sequence is CASLEGREQYF. The CDR3, as DNA: TGTGCCAGCTTAGAAGGGAGGGAGCAGTACTTC.

CDR3 residues: CASRAGGEYEQYV. CDR3 DNA: TGTGCCAGCAGAGCCGGGGGGGAATACGAGCAGTACGTC. The chain carries TRBV6-5 and TRBJ2-7; 8 bases agree with TRBD2. The CDR3 runs to 13 residues. The V gene end was trimmed by 6 bases and the J gene end by 4 bases; junction bases not matched to a gene: 5. Germline CDR1 reads MNHEY; CDR2 reads SVGAGI.

The chain recombines TRBV7-8 with TRBJ2-1, with 8 bases fitting TRBD2. V dropped 1 base and J dropped 7; count of bases not matched to a gene: 9. The CDR3 length is 16 residues. The germline V gene has CDR1 SGHVS and CDR2 FQNEAQ. The chain's CDR3 is CASSLVMSSGFNEQFF. The CDR3 DNA is TGTGCCAGCAGCTTAGTGATGTCTAGCGGGTTTAATGAGCAGTTCTTC.

The rearrangement links TRBV7-6 to TRBJ2-7, with 7 bases that match TRBD1. This CDR3 spans 15 amino acids. Germline V gene data show CDR1 as SGHVS and CDR2 as FNYEAQ. V shed 5 bases and J 4 bases; nucleotides not matched to a gene: 11. As DNA, the CDR3 is TGTGCCAGCAGCCAAACCACACAGGGGATGTACGAGCAGTACTTC. As protein: CASSQTTQGMYEQYF.

This chain joins TRBV10-3 and TRBJ2-3, with 10 bases aligning to TRBD1. V dropped 1 base and J dropped 7; count of bases not matched to a gene: 11. The CDR3 sequence is 17 residues long. The V gene's germline CDR1 is ENHRY and CDR2 SYGVKD. CDR3 nucleotides: TGTGCCATCAGTGAGTTCTACCGGGACAGGGGTGGATATACGCAGTATTTT. Encoded protein: CAISEFYRDRGGYTQYF.

The rearrangement links TRBV13 to TRBJ1-4; no firm D call. Per the germline V gene, CDR1 is PRHDT and CDR2 is FYEKMQ (reference sequence). V was shortened by 0 bases and J by 2 bases, with 4 bases between the two germline ends. The CDR3 covers 14 residues. The CDR3 DNA reads as TGTGCCAGCAGCTTAGGACGCACTAATGAAAAACTGTTTTTT. It translates to CASSLGRTNEKLFF.

This clone was detected a few times. J is TRBJ2-1 and V is TRBV2, with 8 bases matching TRBD2. Trimming cost V 7 bases and J 0 bases; bases outside gene matches: 5. Germline CDR1 and CDR2: SNHLY and FYNNEI. The CDR3 sequence is 15 residues long. The CDR3 DNA follows: TGTGCCAGCATTGGCGGGGGGAGCTCCTACAATGAGCAGTTCTTC. It translates to CASIGGGSSYNEQFF.

The J gene is TRBJ2-1, the V gene TRBV5-1; 8 nucleotides line up with TRBD1. This CDR3 has 15 amino acids. The V segment lost 0 bases and the J segment 7 bases; nucleotides outside the gene matches: 6. Germline V gives CDR1 SGHRS, CDR2 YFSETQ. CDR3 sequence reads: CASSLVRGLLNEQFF. The CDR3 region has the DNA TGCGCCAGCAGCTTGGTCAGGGGGCTGTTGAATGAGCAGTTCTTC.

This rearrangement joins TRBV6-1 to TRBJ1-2; D uncertain. The ends were cut back, 1 base at V and 4 bases at J, with 7 bases in the middle. The CDR3 runs 13 residues. From germline, CDR1 is MNHNS and CDR2 SASEGT. CDR3 DNA: TGTGCCAGCAGTGAAGGGACCCCCTATGGCTACACCTTC. This encodes CASSEGTPYGYTF.

The CDR3 nucleotides read TGTGCCACCAGCTCTGAGCCTCAAGAGACCCAGTACTTC. It is translated as CATSSEPQETQYF. The chain carries TRBV15 and TRBJ2-5; D gene ambiguous. Germline CDR1 LNHNV, CDR2 YYDKDF (reference sequence). V lost 5 bases to trimming and J lost 2 bases, with 9 bases between them. The CDR3 is 13 residues long. Supplemented by reference TRBV15 and TRBJ2-5, the full variable domain reads DAMVIQNPRYQVTQFGKPVTLSCSQTLNHNVMYWYQQKSSQAPKLLFHYYDKDFNNEADTPDNFQSRRPNTSFCFLDIRSPGLGDTAMYLCATSSEPQETQYFGPGTRLLVL.

The chain employs TRBV5-8 and TRBJ2-2; TRBD1 might be the D (5 bases). The V gene lost 2 bases and the J gene lost 5 bases, with 7 bases spanning the gap. The V gene's germline CDR1 is SGHTS and CDR2 YDEGEE. The CDR3 runs to 13 residues. CDR3 loop: CASSFRGTGELFF. CDR3 bases: TGTGCCAGCAGCTTTAGGGGAACCGGGGAGCTGTTTTTT.

This clone was detected once. CDR3 nucleotide sequence: TGTGCCATCAGTTTTCCCGGGACAGGGTTGGACACCGGGGAGCTGTTTTTT. Protein: CAISFPGTGLDTGELFF. The chain links TRBV10-3 to TRBJ2-2; 9 nucleotides match TRBD1. After removal of 5 bases from V and 3 bases from J, the junction contained 10 bases not matched to a gene. This CDR3 contains 17 residues. Germline CDR1 ENHRY, CDR2 SYGVKD.

This chain uses TRBV9 with TRBJ2-5; the match to TRBD1 covers 12 bases. This CDR3 contains 16 residues. Germline CDR1 and CDR2: SGDLS and YYNGEE. V was clipped by 0 bases and J by 3 bases; unmatched bases: 3. The CDR3, as DNA: TGTGCCAGCAGCGTAGGGGACAGGGGGCGTAAAGAGACCCAGTACTTC. Residues: CASSVGDRGRKETQYF.

This sequence joins TRBV4-3 and TRBJ2-2; tentative D call: TRBD2 (5 bases). Trimming shortened V by 1 base and J by 5 bases, and 5 bases separated the two germline ends. This CDR3 comprises 13 residues. Germline CDR1 reads LGHNA; CDR2 reads YSLEER. CDR3 amino acids: CASSQGETGELFF. Here the CDR3 DNA reads TGCGCCAGCAGCCAAGGGGAGACCGGGGAGCTGTTTTTT.

The chain joins TRBV4-1 to TRBJ1-3, with 9 bases fitting TRBD1. Germline-derived CDR1 and CDR2 are MGHRA and YSYEKL. This CDR3 contains 16 residues. Trimming took 5 bases from V and 3 from J; bases not matched to a gene: 8. For the CDR3, the DNA is TGCGCCAGCAGCTACTCGACAGGGGGATTTGGAAACACCATATATTTT. Protein sequence: CASSYSTGGFGNTIYF.

This sequence joins TRBV6-6 and TRBJ2-7; D gene uncertain. The length of the CDR3 is 16 residues. Germline CDR1 reads MNHNY; CDR2 reads SVGAGI (reference sequence). With 0 bases removed from V and 1 base from J, the gap between germline ends came to 13 bases. The CDR3: CASSYSGYTESYEQYF. The CDR3 DNA sequence: TGTGCCAGCAGTTACTCCGGTTACACGGAATCCTACGAGCAGTACTTC.

The CDR3 region has the DNA TGCGCCAGCAGCCAAGATCGGGGCGGGGAGCTGTTTTTT. It is translated as CASSQDRGGELFF. The chain uses TRBV4-1 and TRBJ2-2; TRBD2 might be the D (5 bases). Germline V lookup: CDR1 MGHRA, CDR2 YSYEKL. V lost 0 bases and J 7 bases, leaving 6 bases between the germline ends. This CDR3 comprises 13 residues.

The V gene is TRBV4-1, the J gene TRBJ1-6, with no clear D. Trimming left V 1 base short and J 0 bases short, with 7 bases between. The germline CDR1 and CDR2 sequences are MGHRA and YSYEKL. The length of the CDR3 is 16 residues. The CDR3 reads CASSQVLGSYNSPLHF. CDR3 bases: TGCGCCAGCAGCCAAGTCCTTGGCTCCTATAATTCACCCCTCCACTTT.